The 32 T cell receptor beta chains reported below all come from one sample, sequenced in a study of cytomegalovirus exposure and HLA in healthy donors. PCR employed 60 Vbeta and 13 Jbeta primers. Generated by immunoSEQ multiplex PCR, the TCRdb table keeps only in-frame clones and is missing some. The sample holds approximately 160,000 clones, approximately 79% seen once. The sequenced sample consisted of PBMCs. These receptor sequences come from a human donor in good health.

In DNA, the CDR3 is TGTGCCAGCAAAACAGGAAGCTATAATTCACCCCTCCACTTT. Amino acid sequence: CASKTGSYNSPLHF. The V call is TRBV27, the J call TRBJ1-6; a possible D gene is TRBD1 (5 bases). This CDR3 is built from 14 residues. Germline CDR1 MNHEY, CDR2 SMNVEV (reference sequence). Trimming took 7 bases from V and 3 from J, leaving 10 bases between them.

This clone was recorded a few times. This chain uses TRBV5-6 with TRBJ1-5, with TRBD1 matching 7 bases. CDR1 and CDR2 from the germline V gene are SGHDT and YYEEEE. With 4 bases clipped from V and 8 bases from J, the junction kept 9 bases outside the gene matches. This CDR3 has 14 amino acids. In DNA, the CDR3 is TGTGCCAGCAGCCTCGGACAGGCTGTAGAGCCCCAGCATTTT. Its protein product is CASSLGQAVEPQHF. The full variable domain, with the rest looked up from reference TRBV5-6 and TRBJ1-5, is DAGVTQSPTHLIKTRGQQVTLRCSPKSGHDTVSWYQQALGQGPQFIFQYYEEEERQRGNFPDRFSGHQFPNYSSELNVNALLLGDSALYLCASSLGQAVEPQHFGDGTRLSIL.

The chain combines TRBV4-1 with TRBJ2-5, with D tentatively TRBD2 (5 bases). There are 14 residues in the CDR3. V lost 1 base to trimming and J lost 0 bases, with 6 bases between them. Germline V lookup: CDR1 MGHRA, CDR2 YSYEKL. The CDR3 protein is CASSQVDYQETQYF. The CDR3 coding sequence is TGCGCCAGCAGCCAAGTGGACTACCAAGAGACCCAGTACTTC.

V and J are TRBV5-6 and TRBJ1-5, with D unresolved. Germline values: CDR1 SGHDT, CDR2 YYEEEE. The CDR3 is 14 residues long. Trimming removed 4 bases from V and 2 bases from J, with 10 bases in between. CDR3: CASSIRERNQPQHF. CDR3 coding DNA: TGTGCCAGCAGCATCCGGGAACGCAATCAGCCCCAGCATTTT.

The V call is TRBV10-3, the J call TRBJ2-7; the D gene is possibly TRBD2 (6 bases). Deletions cut 7 bases from V and 2 bases from J, with 21 bases between. In germline, CDR1 is ENHRY, CDR2 SYGVKD. CDR3 length: 16 amino acids. The DNA for the CDR3 is TGTGCCATCACCCCCAAGTGGGACTCCTCAGCCTACGAGCAGTACTTC. This encodes CAITPKWDSSAYEQYF.

V gene TRBV6-5 combines with J gene TRBJ1-4, with 10 bases aligning to TRBD1. The V and J ends lost 0 bases and 7 bases, in that order; junction bases with no gene match: 2. The CDR3 is 15 residues long. Germline V gene sequence: CDR1 MNHEY, CDR2 SVGAGI. This CDR3 is CASSYSGTGAEKLFF. The CDR3 coding sequence is TGTGCCAGCAGTTACTCTGGGACAGGGGCTGAAAAACTGTTTTTT.

This rearrangement joins TRBV5-1 to TRBJ2-7; D may be TRBD1 (5 bases). Germline V gene lookup returns CDR1 SGHRS and CDR2 YFSETQ. The germline V and J ends were trimmed by 2 bases and 6 bases, with 9 bases remaining between them. The CDR3 totals 12 residues. DNA for the CDR3: TGCGCCAGCAGCTTCCTTCAGGGCGAGCAGTACTTC. Protein sequence: CASSFLQGEQYF.

The chain employs TRBV21-1 and TRBJ2-1; the table assigns TRBD1, which was not confirmed against the DNA. TRBV21-1 has pseudogene status. There are 18 residues in the CDR3. The CDR3 nucleotides are TGTGCCAGCATCTCTTCCCGATGGGGGGGACAGGGGGTATATGAGCAGTTCTTC. Residues: CASISSRWGGQGVYEQFF.

The chain joins TRBV27 to TRBJ2-1; the match to TRBD2 covers 7 bases. Germline V gives CDR1 MNHEY, CDR2 SMNVEV (reference sequence). With V trimmed by 8 bases and J by 4 bases, 8 bases remained unmatched. The CDR3 loop spans 14 amino acids. The CDR3 region is CASAHGGLYNEQFF. In nucleotides, the CDR3 is TGTGCCAGCGCGCATGGGGGACTATACAATGAGCAGTTCTTC.

Only a few counts were recorded for this clone. This chain joins TRBV4-1 and TRBJ1-1; D might be TRBD1 (5 bases). Trimming cost V 4 bases and J 3 bases, with 15 bases left between them. CDR3 length equals 15 residues. CDR1 and CDR2 from the germline V gene are MGHRA and YSYEKL. The CDR3 nucleotides read TGCGCCAGCAGCCCACTGTCATGGGGGGACACTGAAGCTTTCTTT. This translates into CASSPLSWGDTEAFF.

The chain combines TRBV27 with TRBJ1-2; D remains ambiguous. Trimming removed 8 bases at V and 4 bases at J, with 14 bases between. This CDR3 spans 13 amino acids. Germline assignment: CDR1 MNHEY and CDR2 SMNVEV (reference sequence). The CDR3 spells CASGTRELYGYTF. DNA of the CDR3: TGTGCCAGCGGTACCCGGGAACTCTATGGCTACACCTTC.

This clone occurred once. The V call is TRBV7-9, the J call TRBJ1-4; D remains unclear. Germline CDR1 SEHNR, CDR2 FQNEAQ (reference sequence). Deletions cut 4 bases from V and 7 bases from J, with 16 bases between. The CDR3 extends over 15 amino acids. CDR3 DNA sequence: TGTGCCAGCAGCTACCCCGGCACAGTGAGTGAAAAACTGTTTTTT. Amino acids: CASSYPGTVSEKLFF.

The V gene is TRBV10-3, the J gene TRBJ1-2, with a weak D call TRBD1 (6 bases). Germline V gives CDR1 ENHRY, CDR2 SYGVKD. The V gene lost 6 bases and the J gene lost 4 bases, with 6 bases spanning the gap. The length of the CDR3 is 11 residues. In nucleotides, the CDR3 is TGTGCCATCAGGGGGGCCTATGGCTACACCTTC. Protein: CAIRGAYGYTF.

This rearrangement joins TRBV19 to TRBJ1-3, with D possibly matching TRBD1 (5 bases). CDR3 size: 16 residues. Germline V CDR1 and CDR2: LNHDA, SQIVND (reference sequence). Between the trimmed V and J ends, which lost 1 base and 0 bases, there was a span of 10 bases. The CDR3 bases are TGTGCCAGTAGTATAGGGCGGGGGAGCTCTGGAAACACCATATATTTT. Residues: CASSIGRGSSGNTIYF.

This chain joins TRBV27 and TRBJ2-1; D is perhaps TRBD2 (6 bases). V lost 6 bases, J lost 0 bases, and 15 bases lay in between. The CDR3 covers 16 residues. The germline CDR1 and CDR2 sequences are MNHEY and SMNVEV (reference sequence). DNA of the CDR3: TGTGCCAGCAGCTCCGCGGCGGGAAGCTCCTACAATGAGCAGTTCTTC. It encodes CASSSAAGSSYNEQFF.

This clone was observed a few times. V gene TRBV4-3 combines with J gene TRBJ2-1; 7 nucleotides align to TRBD2. The CDR3 runs to 16 residues. Germline trimming cut 0 bases from V and 4 bases from J; bases unmatched to any gene: 6. The germline gives CDR1 LGHNA, CDR2 YSLEER. The CDR3 nucleotides are TGCGCCAGCAGCCAAGATTTTAGCGGGCAATACAATGAGCAGTTCTTC. Encoded protein: CASSQDFSGQYNEQFF.

In this sample, this clone turned up a few times. V usage is TRBV11-3 and J usage is TRBJ1-1, with D tentatively TRBD1 (6 bases). The V and J ends lost 4 bases and 1 base respectively, with 7 bases between them. The germline gives CDR1 SGHNT, CDR2 YENEEA. CDR3 size: 13 residues. The CDR3 is CASSSDRNTEAFF. In DNA, the CDR3 is TGTGCCAGCAGCTCGGACAGGAACACTGAAGCTTTCTTT.

The rearrangement joins TRBV6-5 to TRBJ2-2; D is ambiguous. V lost 2 bases to trimming and J lost 6 bases, with 10 bases between them. Germline-derived CDR1 and CDR2 are MNHEY and SVGAGI. The CDR3 has 14 residues. The CDR3 sequence: CASSYPPQPGELFF. CDR3 bases: TGTGCCAGCAGTTACCCCCCACAGCCCGGGGAGCTGTTTTTT.

The chain employs TRBV4-1 and TRBJ2-1, with TRBD2 matching 7 bases. The CDR3 has 15 residues. Germline trimming cut 1 base from V and 0 bases from J; bases unmatched to any gene: 0. Germline V CDR1 and CDR2: MGHRA, YSYEKL. For the CDR3, the DNA is TGCGCCAGCAGCCAAGGCGGGAGCTCCTACAATGAGCAGTTCTTC. Amino acids: CASSQGGSSYNEQFF.

CDR3 amino acids: CASSFHGVNYGYTF. CDR3 bases: TGTGCCAGCAGTTTCCACGGAGTTAACTATGGCTACACCTTC. The V call is TRBV27, the J call TRBJ1-2, with unresolved D. The V and J ends lost 3 bases and 1 base respectively, with 9 bases between them. Germline CDR1 MNHEY, CDR2 SMNVEV (reference sequence). CDR3 size: 14 residues.

This clone was picked up one time. The rearrangement joins TRBV19 to TRBJ1-1; D may be TRBD1 (5 bases). CDR1 and CDR2 (germline): LNHDA, SQIVND (reference sequence). The V end was cut by 4 bases, the J end by 8 bases, with 14 bases between. This CDR3 comprises 13 residues. The CDR3 nucleotides read TGTGCCAGTAGTACAGTCCCCGGGGGGGAAGCTTTCTTT. It specifies CASSTVPGGEAFF. Using reference TRBV19 and TRBJ1-1 for the parts outside the CDR3, the full variable domain is DGGITQSPKYLFRKEGQNVTLSCEQNLNHDAMYWYRQDPGQGLRLIYYSQIVNDFQKGDIAEGYSVSREKKESFPLTVTSAQKNPTAFYLCASSTVPGGEAFFGQGTRLTVV.

CDR3 in amino acids: CASSPQGTGGDTIYF. The DNA for the CDR3 is TGTGCCAGCAGCCCCCAGGGGACAGGGGGCGACACCATATATTTT. The V and J genes are TRBV7-7 and TRBJ1-3; 12 bases agree with TRBD1. Germline lookup yields CDR1 SSHAT and CDR2 FNYEAQ (reference sequence). V dropped 5 bases and J dropped 8; count of bases not matched to a gene: 7. This CDR3 is built from 15 residues.

The chain uses TRBV7-2 and TRBJ2-7; D unresolved. The CDR3 is 13 amino acids. Germline V gene sequence: CDR1 SGHTA, CDR2 FQGNSA. Trimming cost V 3 bases and J 3 bases, with 9 bases left between them. The CDR3 DNA follows: TGTGCCAGCAGCTTGCTCCCAGACTACGAGCAGTACTTC. Residues: CASSLLPDYEQYF.

With regard to this clone: This sample includes further DNA sequences coding for the same CDR3. The chain employs TRBV7-2 and TRBJ2-7, with D perhaps matching TRBD1 (5 bases). From germline, CDR1 is SGHTA and CDR2 FQGNSA. Trimming took 5 bases from V and 1 from J, leaving 9 bases between them. The CDR3 is 13 residues long. The CDR3 spells CASSPDSSYEQYF. The CDR3 nucleotides are TGTGCCAGCAGCCCCGACAGTTCCTACGAGCAGTACTTC.

The genes are TRBV7-2 and TRBJ2-7, with D possibly being TRBD1 (6 bases). V shed 2 bases and J shed 2 bases, with 13 bases lying between them. Per germline, CDR1 SGHTA and CDR2 FQGNSA. The CDR3 spans 15 residues. The CDR3 here is CASSLSQGTTYEQYF. The CDR3 region has the DNA TGTGCCAGCAGCTTATCACAGGGCACAACCTACGAGCAGTACTTC.

The genes are TRBV5-4 and TRBJ2-7; D perhaps matches TRBD1 (5 bases). The CDR3 contains 14 residues. With 1 base removed from V and 3 bases from J, the gap between germline ends came to 11 bases. CDR1 is SGHNT and CDR2 is YYREEE in the germline V gene (reference sequence). The CDR3 DNA is TGTGCCAGCAGCTTGAGCCCAGGGAACTACGAGCAGTACTTC. It translates to CASSLSPGNYEQYF.

This clone was seen once. The chain recombines TRBV12-5 with TRBJ2-5; 8 bases line up with TRBD1. V shed 4 bases and J 1 base; nucleotides not matched to a gene: 8. Per germline, CDR1 LGHNT and CDR2 FRNRAP. The CDR3 runs to 16 residues. CDR3 bases: TGTGCTAGTGGTTCCGGACAGGGACCCCCCCAAGAGACCCAGTACTTC. This gives the protein CASGSGQGPPQETQYF. The whole variable domain, remainder taken from reference TRBV12-5 and TRBJ2-5, is DARVTQTPRHKVTEMGQEVTMRCQPILGHNTVFWYRQTMMQGLELLAYFRNRAPLDDSGMPKDRFSAEMPDATLATLKIQPSEPRDSAVYFCASGSGQGPPQETQYFGPGTRLLVL.

The chain joins TRBV15 to TRBJ2-7; 8 bases fit TRBD2. The CDR3 extends over 16 amino acids. CDR1 LNHNV and CDR2 YYDKDF come from the germline V gene (reference sequence). Trimming cost V 5 bases and J 5 bases; bases outside gene matches: 14. CDR3 residues: CATSPDRRGALNEQYF. The CDR3 bases are TGTGCCACCAGCCCCGATAGGCGGGGGGCCTTGAACGAGCAGTACTTC. Together with reference TRBV15 and TRBJ2-7, the CDR3 gives the full variable domain: DAMVIQNPRYQVTQFGKPVTLSCSQTLNHNVMYWYQQKSSQAPKLLFHYYDKDFNNEADTPDNFQSRRPNTSFCFLDIRSPGLGDTAMYLCATSPDRRGALNEQYFGPGTRLTVT.

This chain links TRBV7-2 with TRBJ2-1, with a tentative D call TRBD1 (6 bases). V lost 5 bases, J lost 6 bases, and 11 bases lay in between. This CDR3 has 13 residues. Germline-derived CDR1 and CDR2 are SGHTA and FQGNSA. The CDR3 spells CASSAGQTNEQFF. CDR3 DNA: TGTGCCAGCAGCGCTGGACAGACCAATGAGCAGTTCTTC.

For the CDR3, the DNA is TGTGCCAGCAGCTTACCCCTAGCGGGGGCGCCAAGCACAGATACGCAGTATTTT. It specifies CASSLPLAGAPSTDTQYF. J is TRBJ2-3 and V is TRBV7-2; TRBD2 matches at 10 bases. V gave up 2 bases and J gave up 0 bases; unmatched junction bases: 8. This CDR3 region has 18 residues. From germline, CDR1 is SGHTA and CDR2 FQGNSA.

The chain is built from TRBV9 and TRBJ2-3; 8 bases line up with TRBD2. Germline V gives CDR1 SGDLS, CDR2 YYNGEE. Trimming removed 3 bases from V and 5 bases from J; junction bases left unmatched: 8. This CDR3 contains 15 residues. For the CDR3, the DNA is TGTGCCAGCAGCGGACGGGAGGGGGGGGGAGATACGCAGTATTTT. Translated, it gives CASSGREGGGDTQYF.

The chain combines TRBV19 with TRBJ1-1, with D possibly being TRBD1 (6 bases). The ends were cut back, 5 bases at V and 0 bases at J, with 13 bases in the middle. The V gene's germline CDR1 is LNHDA and CDR2 SQIVND (reference sequence). This CDR3 spans 15 amino acids. CDR3 nucleotides: TGTGCCAGTAGTTTGACTCAGGGGATGAACACTGAAGCTTTCTTT. Its translation is CASSLTQGMNTEAFF. The whole variable domain, filled in from reference TRBV19 and TRBJ1-1, reads DGGITQSPKYLFRKEGQNVTLSCEQNLNHDAMYWYRQDPGQGLRLIYYSQIVNDFQKGDIAEGYSVSREKKESFPLTVTSAQKNPTAFYLCASSLTQGMNTEAFFGQGTRLTVV.